This T cell receptor beta chain was observed in a study of patients and donors after allogeneic stem cell transplantation. MiXCR, run by TCRdb on the RT-PCR reads, gives a single entry per CDR3 protein. The table records about a million distinct CDR3 sequences, about 20% of them present only once. The CDR3 consists of 17 residues. Germline CDR1 is MGHRA and CDR2 is YSYEKL. The V end lost 1 base, the J end lost 2 bases, and 15 bases lay between the germline ends. The sequenced sample was blood, either unsorted or a sorted T cell fraction (not recorded which). The chain links TRBV4-1 to TRBJ1-5; D is undetermined. This receptor was identified in a human donor who was either an allogeneic HSCT recipient or a stem cell or donor lymphocyte infusion donor (not recorded which). It is not recorded whose cells these are; they may come from a transplant donor. In nucleotides, the CDR3 is TGCGCCAGCAGCCAAGTTAAGAGCGTTCAGGGCAATCAGCCCCAGCATTTT. This encodes CASSQVKSVQGNQPQHF.